Following are 30 T cell receptor beta chains from one sample sequenced in a study of T cell changes during pregnancy in multiple sclerosis (dated by TCRdb to the late 2010s). Library preparation employed the immunoSEQ multiplex PCR assay. TCRdb took this table from immuneACCESS and kept in-frame rearrangements with V and J called. Such tables lack part of the clones; where checked against another copy, unresolved V genes explain under half of the gap, and the rest is unexplained. For this sample the table gives over 55,000 clones, of which 93% were detected only once. Under 2% of the sample belongs to the ten largest clones. The specimen comprised peripheral blood, sampled after pregnancy. Receptors were obtained from a female donor with multiple sclerosis, enrolled in a pregnancy study.

This rearrangement joins TRBV29-1 to TRBJ2-3, with 8 bases identical to TRBD2. Per germline, CDR1 SQVTM and CDR2 ANQGSEA. The V and J ends lost 2 bases and 6 bases, in that order; junction bases with no gene match: 13. The CDR3 sequence is 16 residues long. The CDR3 DNA sequence: TGCAGCGTTGAAATGGTGGGGACTAGTGCTGCCGATACGCAGTATTTT. The encoded protein is CSVEMVGTSAADTQYF.

The chain carries TRBV29-1 and TRBJ1-1; perhaps TRBD1 as D (6 bases). This CDR3 has 13 amino acids. V shed 8 bases and J shed 0 bases, with 13 bases lying between them. Germline V CDR1 and CDR2: SQVTM, ANQGSEA. The CDR3 DNA reads TGCAGCACTGGGGGGGCGGTGAACACTGAAGCTTTCTTT. As protein: CSTGGAVNTEAFF.

The V gene is TRBV6-1, the J gene TRBJ2-5, with D possibly matching TRBD1 (5 bases). The CDR3 is made up of 14 amino acids. CDR1 is MNHNS, CDR2 SASEGT, per germline. V lost 4 bases to trimming and J lost 1 base, with 10 bases between them. The CDR3 region is CASSGTPAQETQYF. CDR3 bases: TGTGCCAGCAGTGGGACACCGGCCCAAGAGACCCAGTACTTC.

The gene calls are TRBV6-5 and TRBJ2-1; 8 bases are a match to TRBD2. The length of the CDR3 is 13 residues. Germline V gives CDR1 MNHEY, CDR2 SVGAGI. The V and J ends lost 8 bases and 8 bases, in that order; junction bases with no gene match: 8. The CDR3 sequence is CASGKRELYEQFF. The CDR3 DNA reads as TGTGCCAGCGGAAAGCGGGAGCTATATGAGCAGTTCTTC.

This rearrangement joins TRBV27 to TRBJ2-7; 7 bases align to TRBD1. V was clipped by 0 bases and J by 2 bases; unmatched bases: 1. Germline V gives CDR1 MNHEY, CDR2 SMNVEV (reference sequence). The CDR3 extends over 14 amino acids. The CDR3 loop reads CASSLSGGTYEQYF. CDR3 in DNA: TGTGCCAGCAGTTTATCAGGGGGCACCTACGAGCAGTACTTC.

The chain is built from TRBV5-6 and TRBJ1-2, with D unresolved. V dropped 5 bases and J dropped 5 bases, with 22 bases sitting between them. There are 16 residues in the CDR3. Germline V gives CDR1 SGHDT, CDR2 YYEEEE. The CDR3 here is CASRPLSTGSTYGYTF. The CDR3 region has the DNA TGTGCCAGCAGGCCCCTTTCGACCGGGTCAACTTATGGCTACACCTTC.

This clone was recorded only once. The chain is built from TRBV7-6 and TRBJ2-5; 8 bases fit TRBD1. The J call may not be correct, given that the DNA end is closer to TRBJ2-7. The CDR3 loop spans 15 amino acids. Germline V gives CDR1 SGHVS, CDR2 FNYEAQ. The CDR3 nucleotides are TGTGCCAGCAGCTCCAACTCAGGGGGCTTAGGCGAGCAGTACTTC. This encodes CASSSNSGGLGEQYF.

This chain connects TRBV18 to TRBJ2-3; no clear D. V lost 4 bases and J lost 2, with 13 bases in between. Germline CDR1 is KGHSH and CDR2 is LQKENI. There are 15 residues in the CDR3. In DNA, the CDR3 is TGTGCCAGCTCACTCCGTGGCTTGTACACAGATACGCAGTATTTT. Protein product: CASSLRGLYTDTQYF.

V usage is TRBV29-1 and J usage is TRBJ2-1, with a weak D call TRBD2 (7 bases). V lost 6 bases to trimming and J lost 8 bases, with 14 bases between them. The CDR3 is 12 residues long. Per the germline V gene, CDR1 is SQVTM and CDR2 is ANQGSEA. This CDR3 is CSVRTRQDEQFF. CDR3 nucleotide sequence: TGCAGCGTACGGACTAGACAGGATGAGCAGTTCTTC.

The chain employs TRBV30 and TRBJ1-6; D gene ambiguous. V was trimmed by 1 base and J by 8 bases, leaving 9 bases between them. The CDR3 runs 13 residues. Germline V gives CDR1 GTSNPN, CDR2 SVGIG (reference sequence). Here the CDR3 DNA reads TGTGCCTGGAGTGCCGGTATTGATTCACCCCTCCACTTT. Its translation: CAWSAGIDSPLHF.

The V and J genes are TRBV11-2 and TRBJ1-4; D remains ambiguous. CDR1 and CDR2 from the germline V gene are SGHAT and FQNNGV. The CDR3 is 15 amino acids. V was clipped by 1 base and J by 8 bases, with 14 bases between them. The CDR3 coding sequence is TGTGCCAGCAGCTTAGCCCCCGGACGAGGGGAAAAACTGTTTTTT. Encoded protein: CASSLAPGRGEKLFF.

The chain carries TRBV4-3 and TRBJ1-1, with a possible D match to TRBD1 (6 bases). The germline V and J ends were trimmed by 2 bases and 5 bases, with 15 bases remaining between them. The CDR3 runs to 15 residues. Germline lookup yields CDR1 LGHNA and CDR2 YSLEER. CDR3 sequence: CASSQRGGGRTEAFF. Here the CDR3 DNA reads TGCGCCAGCAGCCAAAGGGGGGGAGGGAGGACTGAAGCTTTCTTT.

The chain is built from TRBV6-1 and TRBJ1-1, with D hard to call. Deletions cut 4 bases from V and 4 bases from J, with 10 bases between. Germline CDR1 is MNHNS and CDR2 is SASEGT. The CDR3 runs 13 residues. CDR3 nucleotide sequence: TGTGCCAGCAGTGGAGAGGAGGTCACTGAAGCTTTCTTT. It specifies CASSGEEVTEAFF.

This sequence joins TRBV29-1 and TRBJ1-2; D gene uncertain. Trimming cost V 7 bases and J 0 bases, with 6 bases left between them. The CDR3 runs 11 residues. Germline CDR1 reads SQVTM; CDR2 reads ANQGSEA. CDR3 in amino acids: CSGGTNYGYTF. In DNA form, the CDR3 reads TGCAGCGGCGGGACTAACTATGGCTACACCTTC. Complete variable domain (other parts from reference TRBV29-1 and TRBJ1-2): SAVISQKPSRDICQRGTSLTIQCQVDSQVTMMFWYRQQPGQSLTLIATANQGSEATYESGFVIDKFPISRPNLTFSTLTVSNMSPEDSSIYLCSGGTNYGYTFGSGTRLTVV.

V gene TRBV29-1 combines with J gene TRBJ1-1; a weak D match, TRBD1 (5 bases). The V end was cut by 0 bases, the J end by 0 bases, with 11 bases between. CDR1 is SQVTM and CDR2 is ANQGSEA in the germline V gene. CDR3 size: 15 residues. The CDR3 DNA reads TGCAGCGTTGAAGATCAAGGACATCTGAACACTGAAGCTTTCTTT. Translation: CSVEDQGHLNTEAFF.

The chain employs TRBV7-2 and TRBJ1-5, with D tentatively TRBD1 (6 bases). CDR1 SGHTA and CDR2 FQGNSA come from the germline V gene. Trimming cost V 1 base and J 8 bases, with 9 bases left between them. The CDR3 sequence is 13 residues long. For the CDR3, the DNA is TGTGCCAGCAGCTTAGGGGGGCGTGAGCCCCAGCATTTT. Its protein is CASSLGGREPQHF.

V and J are TRBV5-5 and TRBJ1-2; D ambiguous. Trimming cost V 0 bases and J 4 bases, with 13 bases left between them. Germline values: CDR1 SGHKS, CDR2 YYEKEE (reference sequence). The CDR3 consists of 15 residues. The CDR3 nucleotides read TGTGCCAGCAGCTTGGCCCCTGGGCGGGGCTATGGCTACACCTTC. Protein product: CASSLAPGRGYGYTF.

This chain connects TRBV11-1 to TRBJ2-1; 12 bases agree with TRBD2. CDR1 SGHAT and CDR2 FQDESV come from the germline V gene (reference sequence). The CDR3 length is 17 residues. V gave up 0 bases and J gave up 7 bases; unmatched junction bases: 7. CDR3 nucleotides: TGTGCCAGCAGCTTAGCGATGGTAACTAGCGGGAGGAATGAGCAGTTCTTC. The encoded protein is CASSLAMVTSGRNEQFF.

The chain employs TRBV10-3 and TRBJ1-2; possible D gene TRBD1, 5 bases. Germline values: CDR1 ENHRY, CDR2 SYGVKD. Trimming left V 5 bases short and J 2 bases short, with 18 bases between. The CDR3 length is 16 residues. This CDR3 is CAISRFISTVNYGYTF. In DNA, the CDR3 is TGTGCCATCAGTAGATTTATATCGACAGTGAACTATGGCTACACCTTC.

J is TRBJ2-5 and V is TRBV27; D remains unclear. Trimming pared 2 bases from V and 3 bases from J, leaving 7 bases between. The germline V gene encodes CDR1 MNHEY and CDR2 SMNVEV (reference sequence). This CDR3 spans 13 amino acids. CDR3 sequence: CASSLVAEETQYF. The CDR3 DNA follows: TGTGCCAGCAGTTTAGTTGCAGAAGAGACCCAGTACTTC.

The gene calls are TRBV9 and TRBJ2-7; 9 nucleotides align to TRBD1. CDR1 is SGDLS, CDR2 YYNGEE, per germline. Trimming cost V 0 bases and J 3 bases; bases outside gene matches: 4. The CDR3 spans 15 residues. CDR3 sequence: CASSVAGQGSYEQYF. CDR3 sequence (DNA): TGTGCCAGCAGCGTAGCGGGACAGGGAAGCTACGAGCAGTACTTC.

The chain combines TRBV5-1 with TRBJ2-3; D call uncertain. The CDR3 length is 15 residues. Germline V lookup: CDR1 SGHRS, CDR2 YFSETQ. V lost 4 bases, J lost 2 bases, and 14 bases lay in between. In nucleotides, the CDR3 is TGCGCCAGCAGCCAGGTGGAAGCCCTCACAGATACGCAGTATTTT. Residues: CASSQVEALTDTQYF.

The rearrangement joins TRBV27 to TRBJ1-4, with D possibly being TRBD1 (5 bases). The germline V and J ends were trimmed by 1 base and 5 bases, with 11 bases remaining between them. The CDR3 contains 15 residues. The germline V gene encodes CDR1 MNHEY and CDR2 SMNVEV (reference sequence). CDR3 sequence: CASSLFWGPNEKLFF. The CDR3 bases are TGTGCCAGCAGTTTATTTTGGGGCCCGAATGAAAAACTGTTTTTT.

The chain links TRBV6-6 to TRBJ1-5; TRBD1 might be the D (5 bases). CDR3 length: 11 amino acids. Germline lookup yields CDR1 MNHNY and CDR2 SVGAGI (reference sequence). V lost 5 bases and J lost 11, with 10 bases in between. The CDR3 protein is CASSVTASQHF. CDR3 DNA: TGTGCCAGCAGTGTGACAGCTTCCCAGCATTTT.

This chain connects TRBV9 to TRBJ1-5, with D possibly being TRBD1 (6 bases). V was trimmed by 1 base and J by 5 bases, leaving 7 bases between them. The CDR3 spans 13 residues. The germline V gene has CDR1 SGDLS and CDR2 YYNGEE. The chain's CDR3 is CASSVSGDQPQHF. DNA for the CDR3: TGTGCCAGCAGCGTATCAGGGGATCAGCCCCAGCATTTT.

This clone has just a few counts. This rearrangement joins TRBV2 to TRBJ1-1, with 7 bases identical to TRBD1. This CDR3 contains 12 residues. Germline CDR1 is SNHLY and CDR2 is FYNNEI. The V and J ends lost 10 bases and 1 base, in that order; junction bases with no gene match: 3. The chain's CDR3 is CATQGWNTEAFF. The CDR3 nucleotides are TGTGCCACACAGGGGTGGAACACTGAAGCTTTCTTT. Supplemented by reference TRBV2 and TRBJ1-1, the full variable domain reads EPEVTQTPSHQVTQMGQEVILRCVPISNHLYFYWYRQILGQKVEFLVSFYNNEISEKSEIFDDQFSVERPDGSNFTLKIRSTKLEDSAMYFCATQGWNTEAFFGQGTRLTVV.

J is TRBJ2-3 and V is TRBV7-9, with D maybe TRBD2 (6 bases). The CDR3 sequence is 13 residues long. Trimming cost V 3 bases and J 3 bases, with 7 bases left between them. From germline, CDR1 is SEHNR and CDR2 FQNEAQ (reference sequence). CDR3 residues: CASSFRETDTQYF. CDR3 in DNA: TGTGCCAGCAGCTTCCGGGAGACAGATACGCAGTATTTT.

The gene calls are TRBV5-1 and TRBJ1-1, with TRBD1 identical over 10 bases. The CDR3 has 16 amino acids. CDR1 is SGHRS, CDR2 YFSETQ, per germline. The trim removed 0 bases at V and 0 bases at J, leaving 2 bases unmatched. CDR3 protein: CASSLGTGGMNTEAFF. DNA of the CDR3: TGCGCCAGCAGCTTGGGGACAGGGGGGATGAACACTGAAGCTTTCTTT. Full variable domain (outside the CDR3, taken from reference TRBV5-1 and TRBJ1-1): KAGVTQTPRYLIKTRGQQVTLSCSPISGHRSVSWYQQTPGQGLQFLFEYFSETQRNKGNFPGRFSGRQFSNSRSEMNVSTLELGDSALYLCASSLGTGGMNTEAFFGQGTRLTVV.

The chain has TRBV18 and TRBJ2-5, with D possibly being TRBD1 (6 bases). Trimming removed 3 bases at V and 2 bases at J, with 19 bases between. CDR3 length: 17 residues. The germline V gene encodes CDR1 KGHSH and CDR2 LQKENI. The CDR3, as DNA: TGTGCCAGCTCACCGACCATCGGTACAGGGCTGCAAGAGACCCAGTACTTC. Translating gives CASSPTIGTGLQETQYF.

The chain recombines TRBV2 with TRBJ2-1; no firm D call. V shed 8 bases and J shed 5 bases, with 16 bases lying between them. CDR1 and CDR2 (germline): SNHLY, FYNNEI. CDR3 length: 14 residues. This CDR3 reads CASRPEAGHNEQFF. DNA of the CDR3: TGTGCCAGCCGACCCGAAGCAGGTCACAATGAGCAGTTCTTC.